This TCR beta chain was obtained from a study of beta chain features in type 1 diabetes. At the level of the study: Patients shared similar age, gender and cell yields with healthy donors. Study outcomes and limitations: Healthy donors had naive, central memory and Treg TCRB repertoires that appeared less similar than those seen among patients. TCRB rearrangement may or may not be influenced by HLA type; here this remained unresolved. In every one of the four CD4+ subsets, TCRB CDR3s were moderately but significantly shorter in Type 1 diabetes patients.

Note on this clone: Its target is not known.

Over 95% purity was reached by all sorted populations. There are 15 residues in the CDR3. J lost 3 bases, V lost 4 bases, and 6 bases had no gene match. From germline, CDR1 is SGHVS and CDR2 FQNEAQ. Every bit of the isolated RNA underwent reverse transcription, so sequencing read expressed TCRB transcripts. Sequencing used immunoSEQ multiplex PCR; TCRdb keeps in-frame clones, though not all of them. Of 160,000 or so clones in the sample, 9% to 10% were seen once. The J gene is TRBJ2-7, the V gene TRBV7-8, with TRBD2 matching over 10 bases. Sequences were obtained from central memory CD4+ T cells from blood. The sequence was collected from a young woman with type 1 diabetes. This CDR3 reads CASSYSGLAIYEQYF. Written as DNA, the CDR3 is TGTGCCAGCAGCTATTCGGGACTAGCGATCTACGAGCAGTACTTC.